This T cell receptor (beta chain) was observed in a study of cytomegalovirus exposure and HLA in healthy donors. Vbeta (60) and Jbeta (13) primers were used in the PCR. Clones were read by immunoSEQ multiplex PCR, and TCRdb kept only the in-frame ones, dropping some. The sample shows about 190,000 clones, roughly 80% of them seen only once. Trimming at V came to 5 bases and at J to 0 bases, leaving 7 bases not matched to a gene. The CDR3 sequence is 16 residues long. Germline V gives CDR1 SQVTM, CDR2 ANQGSEA. Specimen: PBMCs. V gene TRBV29-1 combines with J gene TRBJ2-1; 10 positions agree with TRBD2. The receptor was isolated from a woman younger than 30 in good health and CMV-seronegative. In DNA form, the CDR3 reads TGCAGCGTTACCGGACTAGCGGCAGCCTCCTACAATGAGCAGTTCTTC. Its translation: CSVTGLAAASYNEQFF.